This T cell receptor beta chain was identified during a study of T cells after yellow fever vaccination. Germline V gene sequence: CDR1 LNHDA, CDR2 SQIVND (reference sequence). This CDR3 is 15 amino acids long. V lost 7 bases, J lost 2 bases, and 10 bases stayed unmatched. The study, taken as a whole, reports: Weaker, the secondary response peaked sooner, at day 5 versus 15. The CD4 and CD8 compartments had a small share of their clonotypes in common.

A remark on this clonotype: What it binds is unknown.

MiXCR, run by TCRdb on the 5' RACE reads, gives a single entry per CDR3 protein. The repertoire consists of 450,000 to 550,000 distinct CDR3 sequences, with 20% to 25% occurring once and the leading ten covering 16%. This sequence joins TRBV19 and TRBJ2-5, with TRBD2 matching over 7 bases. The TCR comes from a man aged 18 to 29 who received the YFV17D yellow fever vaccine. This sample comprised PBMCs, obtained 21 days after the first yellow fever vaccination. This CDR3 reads CASKGGGGGQETQYF. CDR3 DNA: TGTGCCAGTAAGGGTGGCGGGGGAGGACAAGAGACCCAGTACTTC.